This entry is about one T cell receptor (beta chain). The CDR3 length is 14 residues. The V gene lost 6 bases and the J gene lost 8 bases, with 19 bases spanning the gap. CDR1 is MNHEY and CDR2 is SVGAGI in the germline V gene. Some clones are missing from TCRdb's copy, which holds only in-frame ones; the method was immunoSEQ multiplex PCR. The data show 150,000 to 200,000 clones, approximately 88% seen once. Membership in each cohort depended on participant-reported clinical history. The data were obtained in a study of blood T cell repertoires in COVID-19. The sequence came from a woman aged 60-70 years who had recovered from COVID-19. The J gene is TRBJ1-2, the V gene TRBV6-5; no clear D gene. Sequences were obtained from PBMCs or T cells enriched from blood (not recorded which). The CDR3 DNA reads as TGTGCCAGCAGCCGTGACACCAGAGGGTACGGCTACACCTTC. It yields the protein CASSRDTRGYGYTF.